Listed below are T cell receptor beta chains from one sample, sequenced in a study of early T cells in non-severe SARS-CoV-2 infection. MiXCR, applied by TCRdb to the 5' RACE reads, yields one record per CDR3 protein. The table lists about 26,000 distinct CDR3 sequences, more than 4.5% of them singletons. Sample: whole blood. These TCRs come from an adult who was a healthcare worker with PCR-confirmed SARS-CoV-2 infection or an uninfected control (not recorded which). Both conserved end residues are part of each CDR3. A D gene is named only where the DNA matches it firmly. Size is stated for part of the rows, as once, few or many counts, or as a class when the clone is expanded.

many TRBJ2-2 TRBV11-3 TRBD2 CASSSGGLNTGELFF TGTGCCAGCAGCTCGGGGGGGCTCAACACCGGGGAGCTGTTTTTT
many TRBJ2-1 TRBV27 - CASSLSRSEQFF TGTGCCAGCAGTTTAAGCAGATCTGAGCAGTTCTTC
many TRBJ1-6 TRBV13 - CASSLRGVLNSPLHF TGTGCCAGCAGCTTAAGGGGAGTACTCAATTCACCCCTCCACTTT
many TRBJ2-3 TRBV5-1 TRBD1 CASQTGGVGDTQYF TGCGCCTCGCAGACAGGGGGCGTGGGAGATACGCAGTATTTT
many TRBJ1-1 TRBV5-6 TRBD1 CASRVTGAEAFF TGTGCCAGCAGGGTGACAGGGGCTGAAGCTTTCTTT
many TRBJ2-6 TRBV20-1 - CSASDTSSGANVLTF TGCAGTGCTTCGGACACTAGCTCTGGGGCCAACGTCCTGACTTTC
few TRBJ2-3 TRBV18 - CASSPNGPDTQYF TGTGCCAGCTCACCAAATGGGCCAGATACGCAGTATTTT
- TRBJ2-7 TRBV15 TRBD1 CATGKGAYDEQYF TGTGCCACCGGTAAGGGGGCTTACGACGAGCAGTACTTC
few TRBJ1-5 TRBV15 - CATSREGHSNQPQHF TGTGCCACCAGCAGAGAGGGACATAGCAATCAGCCCCAGCATTTT
- TRBJ2-1 TRBV11-1 - CASSLLGRGLYNEQFF TGTGCCAGCAGCTTACTAGGGCGGGGACTCTACAATGAGCAGTTCTTC
many TRBJ1-1 TRBV7-9 - CASSSGTAAAEAFF TGTGCCAGCAGCTCCGGGACGGCGGCGGCGGAAGCTTTCTTT
- TRBJ1-1 TRBV20-1 - CSAESRDSNTEAFF TGCAGTGCTGAGAGTAGGGACTCGAACACTGAAGCTTTCTTT
few TRBJ2-5 TRBV20-1 - CSASGTVQETQYF TGCAGTGCCTCCGGGACGGTCCAAGAGACCCAGTACTTC
many TRBJ1-2 TRBV11-2 - CASSPLVNPGNYGYTF TGTGCCAGCAGCCCCCTTGTGAACCCAGGGAACTATGGCTACACCTTC
- TRBJ1-3 TRBV7-9 - CASSLDLQGSGNTIYF TGTGCCAGCAGCTTGGACTTACAGGGCTCTGGAAACACCATATATTTT
- TRBJ2-7 TRBV5-1 - CASSLSFPYEQYF TGCGCCAGCAGCTTGAGCTTTCCCTACGAGCAGTACTTC
many TRBJ1-1 TRBV7-9 - CASSLLGDTEAFF TGTGCCAGCAGCTTACTGGGGGACACTGAAGCTTTCTTT
- TRBJ1-2 TRBV4-1 - CASSKLGVSGYTF TGCGCCAGCAGCAAGCTGGGCGTATCTGGCTACACCTTC
many TRBJ2-1 TRBV6-5 TRBD1 CASSYQGDAQFF TGTGCCAGCAGTTACCAGGGGGACGCGCAGTTCTTC
many TRBJ2-7 TRBV29-1 - CSALSDEQYF TGCAGCGCTTTGTCCGACGAGCAGTACTTC
many TRBJ2-7 TRBV6-2/TRBV6-3 - CASSYSAGYYEQYF TGTGCCAGCAGTTACTCGGCCGGATACTACGAGCAGTACTTC
many TRBJ2-6 TRBV5-4 - CASSPGGSGANVLTF TGTGCCAGCAGCCCTGGTGGCTCTGGGGCCAACGTCCTGACTTTC
many TRBJ1-5 TRBV5-4 - CASGPGLNQPQHF TGTGCCAGCGGTCCCGGGCTTAATCAGCCCCAGCATTTT
many TRBJ2-1 TRBV5-1 - CASSPQFYNEQFF TGCGCCAGCAGCCCCCAGTTCTACAATGAGCAGTTCTTC
many TRBJ2-2 TRBV11-2 - CASSLAPTNWELFF TGTGCCAGCAGCTTAGCCCCCACAAACTGGGAGCTGTTTTTT
medium-sized TRBJ1-2 TRBV7-2 - CASSLGQVYGYTF TGTGCCAGCAGCTTAGGACAGGTCTACGGCTACACCTTC
many TRBJ2-7 TRBV7-9 - CASTTGNTGVSEQYF TGTGCCAGCACCACAGGAAACACTGGGGTAAGCGAGCAGTACTTC
many TRBJ1-4 TRBV5-6 - CASSTDLTNEKLFF TGTGCCAGCAGCACGGACCTTACTAATGAAAAACTGTTTTTT
many TRBJ1-1 TRBV5-1 - CASSSGTLMNTEAFF TGCGCCAGCAGCTCCGGGACACTTATGAACACTGAAGCTTTCTTT
many TRBJ1-4 TRBV7-9 TRBD1 CASRPGQKNEKLFF TGTGCCAGCAGGCCGGGACAGAAGAATGAAAAACTGTTTTTT
- TRBJ2-6 TRBV9 - CASSARTGNSGANVLTF TGTGCCAGCAGCGCCCGTACAGGGAACTCTGGGGCCAACGTCCTGACTTTC
- TRBJ2-5 TRBV18 - CASSPSLDSLETQYF TGTGCCAGCTCACCATCCCTGGACAGTCTGGAGACCCAGTACTTC
- TRBJ1-4 TRBV12-3/TRBV12-4 TRBD1 CASSLGQGANEKLFF TGTGCCAGCAGTTTGGGACAGGGAGCTAATGAAAAACTGTTTTTT
many TRBJ1-2 TRBV20-1 TRBD1 CSARPTGYYGYTF TGCAGTGCTAGACCGACAGGGTACTATGGCTACACCTTC
few TRBJ1-5 TRBV6-1 - CASSEFGAGNQPQQF -
many TRBJ1-2 TRBV4-3 - CASSQDWGGQTYGYTF TGCGCCAGCAGCCAAGATTGGGGGGGCCAGACCTATGGCTACACCTTC
few TRBJ1-1 TRBV18 - CASSPPAGSNTEAFF TGTGCCAGCTCACCCCCGGCAGGGAGTAACACTGAAGCTTTCTTT
many TRBJ1-1 TRBV7-9 - CASSLSKNTEAFF TGTGCCAGCAGCTTATCGAAGAACACTGAAGCTTTCTTT
many TRBJ2-7 TRBV30 - CAWSPGGLTYEQYF TGTGCCTGGAGCCCCGGGGGGCTGACCTACGAGCAGTACTTC